This entry concerns a single TCR beta chain. Its antigen remains unidentified. No per-base quality is available; no much larger clone lies one base away. Enrolling through a virtual design, the prospective study's participants ranged in age from about 18 to 89 years and lived across around 25 United States geographic areas. In the prospective study, cohorts were assigned on the basis of participant-reported clinical history obtained from a screening survey and a study questionnaire. In the prospective study, mobile phlebotomists collected whole blood, serum and a nasopharyngeal or oropharyngeal swab from each participant. Over a roughly 2-month period, participants in the prospective study had the option of providing additional blood draws and questionnaires. Before DNA extraction, blood samples from the prospective study were shipped at room temperature or frozen. The CDR3, from cysteine to phenylalanine, totals 13 residues. Only the CDR3 DNA is retained, 39 bases long and in frame from the first base. The germline V gene specifies SGDLS as CDR1 and YYNGEE as CDR2. V is reduced by 0 bases and J by 5 bases, leaving a spacing of 8 bases between them.

These data come from a study of blood T cell repertoires in COVID-19 (dated by TCRdb to 2018 to 2020). About the investigation overall: Recovered participants in ImmuneRACE Cohort 3 were defined as having two consecutive negative NP/OP PCR tests, clearance from a healthcare professional, or resolution of symptoms. Collaborator samples came from the United States, Italy and Spain and covered acute and convalescent phases of COVID-19. The material from the prospective study consisted of cDNA or gDNA derived from T cells, B-cell-depleted T cells, or PBMCs. Deeply sampled blood TCRbeta repertoires from subjects exposed to, actively infected with, or recovered from COVID-19 were included in the dataset. The repertoires were made available in a free public database intended to serve as a resource for research on the immune response to SARS-CoV-2. The samples were drawn from the first 160 participants of the ongoing ImmuneRACE study and from 1,254 subjects provided by 6 global collaborators. The sample metadata nearly always contained a de-identified subject ID, COVID-19 status, age in years and sex. HLA class I and class II types, where available, came from metadata supplied by the sample provider rather than from assay-based typing. Study-level results and caveats: How much clinical and demographic metadata was included differed by source and by participant, and the metadata was provided uncurated.

TCRbeta CDR3 regions were amplified from genomic DNA using the immunoSEQ Assay, a bias-controlled multiplex PCR. In the original analysis: The number of nucleated cells in each sample was estimated from the amplification of reference gene primers within the assay. To quantify the absolute abundance of each unique TCRbeta CDR3 rearrangement, sequence reads were collapsed and filtered. For each sample, productive Simpson clonality was calculated as the square root of Simpson's diversity index over productive rearrangements. TCRdb retrieved this table from immuneACCESS and kept in-frame rearrangements only. Not all clones are present; in checked studies, unresolved V genes account for under half, and no reason is known for the remainder. The DNA gave D and trimming, while V, J and clone size come from that table. Recorded for this sample are hundreds of thousands of clones; about 86% of them occurred a single time. The top ten hold 2.5% to 3.5% of the sample.

The rearrangement combines TRBV9 with TRBJ1-2; possibly the D gene is TRBD1, per 5 matching bases. Sequencing was done on a sample of PBMCs or T cells enriched from blood (not recorded which). The clonotype originates from a woman aged 45-65 years in a cohort exposed to, infected with or recovered from COVID-19 (not recorded which). In nucleotide form, the sequence is TGTGCCAGCAGCGTAGACGGGGGATATGGCTACACCTTC. It translates to CASSVDGGYGYTF.